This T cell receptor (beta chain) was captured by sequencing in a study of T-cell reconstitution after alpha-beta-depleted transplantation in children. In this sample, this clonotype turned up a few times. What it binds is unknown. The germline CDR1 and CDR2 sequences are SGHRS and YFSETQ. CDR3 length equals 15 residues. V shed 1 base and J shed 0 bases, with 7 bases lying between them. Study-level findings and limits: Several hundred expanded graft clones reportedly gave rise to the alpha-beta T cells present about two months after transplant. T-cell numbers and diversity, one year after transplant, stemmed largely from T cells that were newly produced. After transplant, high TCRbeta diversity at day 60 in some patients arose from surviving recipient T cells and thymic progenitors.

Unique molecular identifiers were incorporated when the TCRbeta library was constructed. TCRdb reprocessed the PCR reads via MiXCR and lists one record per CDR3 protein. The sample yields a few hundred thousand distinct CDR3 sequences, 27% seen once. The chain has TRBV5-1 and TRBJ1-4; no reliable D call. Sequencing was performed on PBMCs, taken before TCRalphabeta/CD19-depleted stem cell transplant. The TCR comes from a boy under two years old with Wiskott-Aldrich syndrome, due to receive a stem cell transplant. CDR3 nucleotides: TGCGCCAGCAGCTTGTCTCCTCCAACTAATGAAAAACTGTTTTTT. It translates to CASSLSPPTNEKLFF.